This T cell receptor beta chain appears in the sequencing data of a study of blood T cell repertoires in COVID-19. About the research overall: The analysed material was cDNA or gDNA that came from T cells, B-cell-depleted T cells, or PBMCs.

Assay used: immunoSEQ multiplex PCR; TCRdb lists only in-frame clones, some missing. The data hold 150,000 to 200,000 clones, with approximately 85% observed a single time. Germline V gives CDR1 SGHNT, CDR2 YYREEE (reference sequence). V lost 4 bases and J 3 bases, leaving 7 bases between the germline ends. This CDR3 has 12 amino acids. This clone was picked up one time. This chain joins TRBV5-4 and TRBJ1-1, with a weak D call TRBD1 (5 bases). The material sequenced was peripheral blood. This TCR was sampled from a human donor with active or convalescent COVID-19. The donor label of this sample is uncertain. CDR3 region: CASSPRDTEAFF. CDR3 coding DNA: TGTGCCAGCAGCCCCAGGGACACTGAAGCTTTCTTT.